These T cell receptor beta chains were read from a single sample in a study of cytomegalovirus exposure and HLA in healthy donors. Assay: immunoSEQ multiplex PCR; the TCRdb copy retains only in-frame clones and omits some. The sample includes about 160,000 clones, 50% to 75% seen only once; the top ten take approximately 6.6%. Sequences were obtained from PBMCs. The receptors derive from a woman aged 60-75 years in good health and CMV-seropositive. Both conserved end residues are part of each CDR3. Each record gives: D gene, J gene, V gene, CDR3 protein. A D gene is named only where the DNA matches it firmly.

>TRBD2|TRBJ2-1|TRBV2
CASVSGTSELNEQFF
>TRBD1|TRBJ1-1|TRBV5-1
CASSWGTDSTEAFF
>NA|TRBJ2-1|TRBV11-3
CASSLDGQTNEQFF
>NA|TRBJ2-7|TRBV7-9
CASSLRVSYEQYF
>NA|TRBJ1-2|TRBV6-1
CASSEQGLDGYTF
>TRBD2|TRBJ2-1|TRBV5-6
CASSPAGGRFSDEQFF
>NA|TRBJ2-5|TRBV28
CASSLEQGSRGTQYF
>TRBD2|TRBJ2-1|TRBV9
CASSGRLAGRYNEQFF
>NA|TRBJ2-1|TRBV7-9
CASSPAGDNNEQFF
>NA|TRBJ1-1|TRBV5-4
CASSPGLGTEAFF
>NA|TRBJ1-4|TRBV6-5
CASSWREVGEKLFF
>TRBD2|TRBJ2-3|TRBV5-4
CASSPGGTYTDTQYF
>TRBD2|TRBJ2-7|TRBV28
CASSLYGRAQYEQYF
>TRBD1|TRBJ2-5|TRBV7-2
CASSPRTGMQETQYF
>TRBD2|NA|TRBV28
CASSLPTSTSYEQYF
>NA|TRBJ1-4|TRBV7-2
CASSRDRLPTELFF
>NA|TRBJ2-1|TRBV19
CASSPTRDYNEQFF
>TRBD2|TRBJ2-2|TRBV7-2
CASSSLTSGRNTGELFF
>TRBD1|TRBJ2-7|TRBV27
CASSSSVDRVLEQYF
>TRBD2|TRBJ2-1|TRBV28
CASSSPLLAGGYNEQFF
>NA|TRBJ1-1|TRBV7-2
CASSLRTSNTEAFF
>NA|TRBJ1-1|TRBV27
CASIADGNTEAFF
>NA|TRBJ1-1|TRBV29-1
CSVEGQGKMNTEAFF
>TRBD1|TRBJ1-1|TRBV5-1
CASSVAPGTGGLNTEAFF
>NA|TRBJ1-1|TRBV6-6
CASSYRGEVNTEAFF
>NA|TRBJ1-2|TRBV27
CASSSLSTGFNYGYTF
>TRBD2|TRBJ2-7|TRBV10-2
CASTGTNSYEQYF
>TRBD1|TRBJ2-1|TRBV4-2
CASSPSGTGGFNEQFF
>TRBD1|TRBJ1-2|TRBV28
CASSFGTGGYGYTF